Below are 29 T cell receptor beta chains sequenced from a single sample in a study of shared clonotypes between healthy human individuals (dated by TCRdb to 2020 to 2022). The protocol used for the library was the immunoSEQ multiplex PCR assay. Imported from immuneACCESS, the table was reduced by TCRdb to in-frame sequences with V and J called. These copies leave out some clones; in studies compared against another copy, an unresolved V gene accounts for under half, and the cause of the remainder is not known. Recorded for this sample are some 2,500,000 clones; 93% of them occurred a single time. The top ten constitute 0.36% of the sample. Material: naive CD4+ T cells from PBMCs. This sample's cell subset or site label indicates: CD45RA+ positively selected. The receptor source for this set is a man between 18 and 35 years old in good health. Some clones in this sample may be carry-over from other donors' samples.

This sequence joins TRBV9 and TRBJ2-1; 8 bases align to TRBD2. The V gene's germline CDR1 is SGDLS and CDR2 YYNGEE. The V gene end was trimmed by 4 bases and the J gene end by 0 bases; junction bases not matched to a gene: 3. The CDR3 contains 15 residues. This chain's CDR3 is CASSLAGVSYNEQFF. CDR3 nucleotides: TGTGCCAGCAGCCTAGCGGGTGTCTCCTACAATGAGCAGTTCTTC.

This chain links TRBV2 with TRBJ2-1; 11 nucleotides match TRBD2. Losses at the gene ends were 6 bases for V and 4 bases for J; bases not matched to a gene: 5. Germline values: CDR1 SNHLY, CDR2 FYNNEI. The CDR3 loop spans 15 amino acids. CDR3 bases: TGTGCCAGCAGGGATAGGACTAGCGGGTACAATGAGCAGTTCTTC. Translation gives CASRDRTSGYNEQFF.

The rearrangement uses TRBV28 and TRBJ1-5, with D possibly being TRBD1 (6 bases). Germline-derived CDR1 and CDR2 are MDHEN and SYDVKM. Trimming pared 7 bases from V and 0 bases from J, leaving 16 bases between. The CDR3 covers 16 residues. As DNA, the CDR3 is TGTGCCAGCATGGGGGGCAGGGGCTATAGCAATCAGCCCCAGCATTTT. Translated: CASMGGRGYSNQPQHF. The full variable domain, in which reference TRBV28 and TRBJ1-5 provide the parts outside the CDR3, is DVKVTQSSRYLVKRTGEKVFLECVQDMDHENMFWYRQDPGLGLRLIYFSYDVKMKEKGDIPEGYSVSREKKERFSLILESASTNQTSMYLCASMGGRGYSNQPQHFGDGTRLSIL.

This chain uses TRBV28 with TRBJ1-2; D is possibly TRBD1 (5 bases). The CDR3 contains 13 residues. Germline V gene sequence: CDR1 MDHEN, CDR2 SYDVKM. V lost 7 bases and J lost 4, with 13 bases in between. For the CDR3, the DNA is TGTGCCAGCACCCTCGGACAAGTCTATGGCTACACCTTC. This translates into CASTLGQVYGYTF.

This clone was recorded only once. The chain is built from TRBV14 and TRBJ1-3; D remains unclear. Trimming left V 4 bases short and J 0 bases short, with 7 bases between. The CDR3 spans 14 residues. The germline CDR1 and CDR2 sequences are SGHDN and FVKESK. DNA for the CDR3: TGTGCCAGCAGCCCACGGTTCTCTGGAAACACCATATATTTT. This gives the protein CASSPRFSGNTIYF.

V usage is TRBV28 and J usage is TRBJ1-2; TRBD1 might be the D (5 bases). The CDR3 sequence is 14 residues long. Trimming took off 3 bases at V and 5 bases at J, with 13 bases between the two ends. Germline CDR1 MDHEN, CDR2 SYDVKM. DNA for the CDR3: TGTGCCAGCAGTTTGTCAGGGAGGTGGTATGGCTACACCTTC. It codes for CASSLSGRWYGYTF.

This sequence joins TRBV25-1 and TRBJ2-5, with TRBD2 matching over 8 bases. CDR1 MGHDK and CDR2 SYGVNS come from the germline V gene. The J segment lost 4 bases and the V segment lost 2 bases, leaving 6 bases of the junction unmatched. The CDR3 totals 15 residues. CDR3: CASSEESGSRETQYF. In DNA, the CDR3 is TGTGCCAGCAGTGAAGAGAGCGGGAGCAGAGAGACCCAGTACTTC.

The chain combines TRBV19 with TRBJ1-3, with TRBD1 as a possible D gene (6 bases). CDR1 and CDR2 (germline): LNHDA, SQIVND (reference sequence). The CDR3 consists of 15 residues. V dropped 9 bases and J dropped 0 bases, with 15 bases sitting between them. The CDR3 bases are TGTGCCAGCCGGGGGCCGTTCAGCTCTGGAAACACCATATATTTT. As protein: CASRGPFSSGNTIYF.

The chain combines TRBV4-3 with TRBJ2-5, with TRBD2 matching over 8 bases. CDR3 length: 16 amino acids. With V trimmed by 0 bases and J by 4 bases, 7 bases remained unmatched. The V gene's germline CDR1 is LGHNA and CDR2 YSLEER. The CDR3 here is CASSQEELAGGETQYF. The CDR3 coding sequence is TGCGCCAGCAGCCAAGAGGAGCTAGCGGGCGGAGAGACCCAGTACTTC.

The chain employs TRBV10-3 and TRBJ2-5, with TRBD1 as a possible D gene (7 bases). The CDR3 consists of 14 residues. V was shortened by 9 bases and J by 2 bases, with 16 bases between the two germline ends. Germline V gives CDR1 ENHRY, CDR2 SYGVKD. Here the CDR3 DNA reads TGTGCCATGCGGGACAGCTTAATACAAGAGACCCAGTACTTC. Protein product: CAMRDSLIQETQYF.

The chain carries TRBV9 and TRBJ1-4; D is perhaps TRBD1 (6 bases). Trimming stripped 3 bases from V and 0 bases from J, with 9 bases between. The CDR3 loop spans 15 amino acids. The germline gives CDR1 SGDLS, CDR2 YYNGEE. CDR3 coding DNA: TGTGCCAGCAGCGGGGGGCCTGCAACTAATGAAAAACTGTTTTTT. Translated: CASSGGPATNEKLFF.

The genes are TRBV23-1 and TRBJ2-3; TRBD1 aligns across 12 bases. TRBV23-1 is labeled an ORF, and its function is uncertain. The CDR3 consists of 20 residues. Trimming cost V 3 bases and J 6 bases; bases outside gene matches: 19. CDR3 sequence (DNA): TGCGCCAGCAGTCAGTCGGAGGGTCTAGGGACAGGGGGCCTTGGTGATACGCAGTATTTT. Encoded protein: CASSQSEGLGTGGLGDTQYF.

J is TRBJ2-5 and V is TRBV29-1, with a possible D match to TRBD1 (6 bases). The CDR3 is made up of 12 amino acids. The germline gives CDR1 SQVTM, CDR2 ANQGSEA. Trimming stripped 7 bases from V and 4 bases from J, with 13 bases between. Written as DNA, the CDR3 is TGCAGCGCTAACAGGGTAGGAGAGACCCAGTACTTC. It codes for CSANRVGETQYF.

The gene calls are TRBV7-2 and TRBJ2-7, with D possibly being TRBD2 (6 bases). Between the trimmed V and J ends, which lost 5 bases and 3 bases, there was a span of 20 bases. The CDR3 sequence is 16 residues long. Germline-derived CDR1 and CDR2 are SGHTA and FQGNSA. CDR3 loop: CASSPRGTAGSYEQYF. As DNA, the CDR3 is TGTGCCAGCAGCCCTAGGGGTACCGCGGGAAGCTACGAGCAGTACTTC.

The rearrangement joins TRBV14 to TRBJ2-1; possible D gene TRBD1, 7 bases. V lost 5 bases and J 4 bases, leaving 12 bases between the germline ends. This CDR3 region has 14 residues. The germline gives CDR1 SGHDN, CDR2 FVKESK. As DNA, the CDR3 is TGTGCCAGCAGCGGCGGGACAGTGTACAATGAGCAGTTCTTC. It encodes CASSGGTVYNEQFF.

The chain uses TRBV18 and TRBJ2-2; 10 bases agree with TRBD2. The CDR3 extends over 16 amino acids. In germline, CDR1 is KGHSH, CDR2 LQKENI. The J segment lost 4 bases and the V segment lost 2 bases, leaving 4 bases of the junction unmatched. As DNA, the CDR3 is TGTGCCAGCTCACCAGGATTAGCGGGGGGCACCGGGGAGCTGTTTTTT. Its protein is CASSPGLAGGTGELFF.

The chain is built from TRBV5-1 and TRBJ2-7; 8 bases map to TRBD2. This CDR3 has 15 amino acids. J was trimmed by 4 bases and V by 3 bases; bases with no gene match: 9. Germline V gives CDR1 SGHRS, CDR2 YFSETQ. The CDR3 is CASSSTSGRRYEQYF. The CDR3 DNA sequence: TGCGCCAGCAGCTCGACCAGCGGGAGAAGGTACGAGCAGTACTTC. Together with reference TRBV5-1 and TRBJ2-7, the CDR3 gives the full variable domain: KAGVTQTPRYLIKTRGQQVTLSCSPISGHRSVSWYQQTPGQGLQFLFEYFSETQRNKGNFPGRFSGRQFSNSRSEMNVSTLELGDSALYLCASSSTSGRRYEQYFGPGTRLTVT.

CDR3 in amino acids: CASSAGQVNTEAFF. The CDR3 coding sequence is TGTGCCAGCAGTGCGGGACAAGTGAACACTGAAGCTTTCTTT. This chain connects TRBV6-1 to TRBJ1-1; tentatively, D is TRBD1 (6 bases). The length of the CDR3 is 14 residues. Trimming removed 4 bases at V and 0 bases at J, with 9 bases between. Germline V gene data show CDR1 as MNHNS and CDR2 as SASEGT.

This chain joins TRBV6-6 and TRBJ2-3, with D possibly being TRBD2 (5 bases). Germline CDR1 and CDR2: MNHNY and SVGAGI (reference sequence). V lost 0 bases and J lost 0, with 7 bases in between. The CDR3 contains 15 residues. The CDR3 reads CASSYSRTSTDTQYF. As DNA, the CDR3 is TGTGCCAGCAGTTACTCCCGGACTAGCACAGATACGCAGTATTTT.

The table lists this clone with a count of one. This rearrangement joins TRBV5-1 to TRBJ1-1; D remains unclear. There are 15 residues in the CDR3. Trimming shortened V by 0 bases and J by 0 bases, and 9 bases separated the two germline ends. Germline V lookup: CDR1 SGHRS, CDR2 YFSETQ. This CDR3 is CASSLGERVNTEAFF. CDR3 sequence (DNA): TGCGCCAGCAGCTTGGGGGAACGAGTGAACACTGAAGCTTTCTTT.

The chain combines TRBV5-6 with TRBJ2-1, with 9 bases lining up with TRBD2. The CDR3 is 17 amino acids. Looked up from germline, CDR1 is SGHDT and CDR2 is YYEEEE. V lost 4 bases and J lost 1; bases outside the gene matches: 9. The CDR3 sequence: CASSHPRGLASYNEQFF. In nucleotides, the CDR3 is TGTGCCAGCAGCCACCCCCGGGGACTAGCATCCTACAATGAGCAGTTCTTC. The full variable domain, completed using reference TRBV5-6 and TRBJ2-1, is DAGVTQSPTHLIKTRGQQVTLRCSPKSGHDTVSWYQQALGQGPQFIFQYYEEEERQRGNFPDRFSGHQFPNYSSELNVNALLLGDSALYLCASSHPRGLASYNEQFFGPGTRLTVL.

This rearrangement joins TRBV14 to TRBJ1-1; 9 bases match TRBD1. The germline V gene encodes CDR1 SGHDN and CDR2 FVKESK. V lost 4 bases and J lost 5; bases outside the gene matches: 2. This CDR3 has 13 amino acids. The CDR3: CASSRQGVTEAFF. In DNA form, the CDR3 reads TGTGCCAGCAGCCGACAGGGGGTTACTGAAGCTTTCTTT.

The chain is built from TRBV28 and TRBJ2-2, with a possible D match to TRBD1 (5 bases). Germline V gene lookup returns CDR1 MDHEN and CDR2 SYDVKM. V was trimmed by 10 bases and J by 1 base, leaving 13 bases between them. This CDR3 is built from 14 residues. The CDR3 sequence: CAITNRLNTGELFF. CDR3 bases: TGTGCCATCACCAACAGGCTGAACACCGGGGAGCTGTTTTTT.

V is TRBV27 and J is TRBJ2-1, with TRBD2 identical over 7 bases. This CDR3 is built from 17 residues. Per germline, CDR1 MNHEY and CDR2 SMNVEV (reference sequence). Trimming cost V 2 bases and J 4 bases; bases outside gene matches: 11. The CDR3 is CASSLAKIAGSYNEQFF. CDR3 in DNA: TGTGCCAGCAGTTTAGCCAAAATAGCGGGTTCATACAATGAGCAGTTCTTC.

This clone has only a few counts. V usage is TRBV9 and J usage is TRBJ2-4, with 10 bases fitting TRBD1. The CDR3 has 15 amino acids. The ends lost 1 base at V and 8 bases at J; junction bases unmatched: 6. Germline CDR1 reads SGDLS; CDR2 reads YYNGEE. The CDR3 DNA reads TGTGCCAGCAGCGTACGGGACAGGGGTCTTGACATTCAGTACTTC. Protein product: CASSVRDRGLDIQYF.

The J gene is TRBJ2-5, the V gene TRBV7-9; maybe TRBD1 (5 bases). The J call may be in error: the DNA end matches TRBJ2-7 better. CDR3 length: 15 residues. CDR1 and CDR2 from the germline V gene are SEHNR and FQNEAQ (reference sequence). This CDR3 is CASFSLGASLYEQYF. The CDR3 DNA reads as TGTGCCAGCTTCTCCCTTGGGGCTTCCTTATACGAGCAGTACTTC.

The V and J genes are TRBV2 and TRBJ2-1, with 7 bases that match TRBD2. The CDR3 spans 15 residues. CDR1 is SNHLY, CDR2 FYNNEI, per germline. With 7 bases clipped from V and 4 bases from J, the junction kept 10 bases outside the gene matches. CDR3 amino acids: CASIRGVAGYNEQFF. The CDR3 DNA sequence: TGTGCCAGCATTCGGGGAGTAGCGGGTTACAATGAGCAGTTCTTC.

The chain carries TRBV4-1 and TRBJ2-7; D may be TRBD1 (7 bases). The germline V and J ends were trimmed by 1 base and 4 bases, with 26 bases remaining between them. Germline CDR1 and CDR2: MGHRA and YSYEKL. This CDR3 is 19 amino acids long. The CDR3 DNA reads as TGCGCCAGCAGCCAAGCCGCGGATGTTGGGGGGACAGCGGAATACGAGCAGTACTTC. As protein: CASSQAADVGGTAEYEQYF.

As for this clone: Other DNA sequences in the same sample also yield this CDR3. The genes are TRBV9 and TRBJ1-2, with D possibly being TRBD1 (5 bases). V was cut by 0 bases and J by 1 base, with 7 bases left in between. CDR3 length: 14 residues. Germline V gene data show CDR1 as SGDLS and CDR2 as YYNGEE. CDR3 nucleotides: TGTGCCAGCAGCGTAGGGGGGTTTAACTATGGCTACACCTTC. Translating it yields CASSVGGFNYGYTF. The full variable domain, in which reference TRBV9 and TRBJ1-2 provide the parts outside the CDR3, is DSGVTQTPKHLITATGQRVTLRCSPRSGDLSVYWYQQSLDQGLQFLIQYYNGEERAKGNILERFSAQQFPDLHSELNLSSLELGDSALYFCASSVGGFNYGYTFGSGTRLTVV.